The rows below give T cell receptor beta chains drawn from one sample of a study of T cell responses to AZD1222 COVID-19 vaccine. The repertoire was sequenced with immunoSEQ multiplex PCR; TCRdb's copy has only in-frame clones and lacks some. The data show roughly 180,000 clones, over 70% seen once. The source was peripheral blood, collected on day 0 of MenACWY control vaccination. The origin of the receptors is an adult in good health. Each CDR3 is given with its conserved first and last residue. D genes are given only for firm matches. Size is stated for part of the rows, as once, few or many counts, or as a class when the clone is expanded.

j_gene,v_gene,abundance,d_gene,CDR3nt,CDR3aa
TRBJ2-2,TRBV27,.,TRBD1,TGTGCCAGCAGTCAAGCCGGGACAGGGGTATCGAACACCGGGGAGCTGTTTTTT,CASSQAGTGVSNTGELFF
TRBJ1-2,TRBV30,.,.,TGTGCCTGGAGTCCACGGGGCACAGCTTATGGCTACACCTTC,CAWSPRGTAYGYTF
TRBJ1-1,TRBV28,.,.,TGTGCCAGCAGTTGGGGCCGGGTAGGGACTGAAGCTTTCTTT,CASSWGRVGTEAFF
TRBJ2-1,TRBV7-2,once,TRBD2,TGTGCCAGCAGCGCCCCCGGGGGGGATAATTACAATGAGCAGTTCTTC,CASSAPGGDNYNEQFF
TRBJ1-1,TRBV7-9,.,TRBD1,TGTGCCAGCAGCTCACCGGGACAGGGGGCTCGAGCTTTCTTT,CASSSPGQGARAFF
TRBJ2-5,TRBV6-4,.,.,TGTGCCAGCAGTCCAGCCTCCGGGTCGGAGACCCAGTACTTC,CASSPASGSETQYF
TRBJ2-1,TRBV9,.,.,TGTGCCAGCAGCGGAAGGAGCGGAGCCGGGTATGAGCAGTTCTTC,CASSGRSGAGYEQFF
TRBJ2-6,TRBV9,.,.,TGTGCCAGCAGCCCCCCCTGGGGGGCCAACGTCCTGACTTTC,CASSPPWGANVLTF
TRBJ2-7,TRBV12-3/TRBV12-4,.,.,TGTGCCAGCAGTCCCGGGACGCTGTATAAGTACTTC,CASSPGTLYKYF
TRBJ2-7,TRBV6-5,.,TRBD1,TGTGCCAGCAGTTACGGGACAGGGGGCGAGCAGTACTTC,CASSYGTGGEQYF
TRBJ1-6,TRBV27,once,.,TGTGCCAGCACCGCCCTGGCTTCCTCCGGCAGTTCCTATAATTCACCCCTCCACTTT,CASTALASSGSSYNSPLHF
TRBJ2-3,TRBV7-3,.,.,TGTGCCAGCAGTGGAGCTCCCGCAGATACGCAGTATTTT,CASSGAPADTQYF
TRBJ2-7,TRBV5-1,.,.,TGCGCCAGCACGGAGCTGGGGACCTCCTACGAGCAGTACTTC,CASTELGTSYEQYF
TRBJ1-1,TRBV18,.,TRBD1,TGTGCCAGCTCACCGACAGGGGTAAACACTGAAGCTTTCTTT,CASSPTGVNTEAFF
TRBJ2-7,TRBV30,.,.,TGTGCCTGGGGAGGGCTAGGTCGCTACGAGCAGTACTTC,CAWGGLGRYEQYF
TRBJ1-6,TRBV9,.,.,TGTGCCAGCAGCGTAGCAGGGGACTATAATTCACCCCTCCACTTT,CASSVAGDYNSPLHF
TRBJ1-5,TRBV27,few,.,TGTGCCAGCAAGAAGGGGGACCAGCCCCAGCATTTT,CASKKGDQPQHF
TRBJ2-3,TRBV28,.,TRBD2,TGTGCCAGCAGTTTATCGCTAGCGGGAGGGATCACAGATACGCAGTATTTT,CASSLSLAGGITDTQYF
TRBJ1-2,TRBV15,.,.,TGTGCCACCAGCAGATACCGGACAGATGGCTACACCTTC,CATSRYRTDGYTF
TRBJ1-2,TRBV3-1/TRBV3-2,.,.,TGTGCCAGCAGCCCTCCGGACCGAATCTATGGCTACACCTTC,CASSPPDRIYGYTF
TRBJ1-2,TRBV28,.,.,TGTGCCAGCAGGGGCAGGGTTCCGGGAGTCTATGGCTACACCTTC,CASRGRVPGVYGYTF
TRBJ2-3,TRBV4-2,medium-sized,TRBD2,TGTGCCAGCAGCCAAGAAGGGGCTAGCGGGCCAGATACGCAGTATTTT,CASSQEGASGPDTQYF
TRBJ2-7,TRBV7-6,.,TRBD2,TGTGCCAGCAGCTTAGGGACTAGCGGGAGCGAGCAGTACTTC,CASSLGTSGSEQYF
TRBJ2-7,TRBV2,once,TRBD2,TGTGCCAGTTCGGGGGGTAGCGGGGCTCGGGCCTACGAGCAGTACTTC,CASSGGSGARAYEQYF
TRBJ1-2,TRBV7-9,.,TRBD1,TGTGCCAGCAGCATGGGGACAGGGAAAATCGACTATGGCTACACCTTC,CASSMGTGKIDYGYTF
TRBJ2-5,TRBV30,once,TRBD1,TGTGCCTGGAACAGGGGGGAGACCCAGTACTTC,CAWNRGETQYF
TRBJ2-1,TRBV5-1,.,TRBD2,TGCGCCAGCAGCTCCGGACTAGCGGGGGGGGAGCAGTTCTTC,CASSSGLAGGEQFF
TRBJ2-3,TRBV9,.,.,TGTGCCAGCAGCGTAGCTGGAGACGGGCCAGATACGCAGTATTTT,CASSVAGDGPDTQYF
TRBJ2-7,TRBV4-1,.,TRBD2,TGCGCCAGCAGCCAAGATAGGCGGGAGAGCTCCTACGAGCAGTACTTC,CASSQDRRESSYEQYF
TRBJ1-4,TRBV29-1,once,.,TGCAGCGTTAGAACGGGAGGGGGAGAAAAACTGTTTTTT,CSVRTGGGEKLFF
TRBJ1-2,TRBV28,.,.,TGTGCCAGCAGCCGCAGACAAGTCTATGGCTACACCTTC,CASSRRQVYGYTF
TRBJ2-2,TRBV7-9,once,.,TGTGCCAGCAGCTTACCGGGACCAGCGAACACCGGGGAGCTGTTTTTT,CASSLPGPANTGELFF
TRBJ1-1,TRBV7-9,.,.,TGTGCCAGCAGCCCCCGGTCGGACACTGAAGCTTTCTTT,CASSPRSDTEAFF
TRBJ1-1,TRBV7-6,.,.,TGTGCCAGCAGCCAGTCCTCAGTGGCCGTACTGAACACTGAAGCTTTCTTT,CASSQSSVAVLNTEAFF
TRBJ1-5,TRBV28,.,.,TGTGCCAGCAGTTTATCAGGGCTCAGCAATCAGCCCCAGCATTTT,CASSLSGLSNQPQHF
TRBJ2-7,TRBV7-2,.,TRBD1,TGTGCCAGCAGCTCGCCCCTGGGACAGAAGGTCTACGAGCAGTACTTC,CASSSPLGQKVYEQYF
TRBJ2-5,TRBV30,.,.,TGTGCCTGGAGTGTACTGGGGCAGATACAAGAGACCCAGTACTTC,CAWSVLGQIQETQYF
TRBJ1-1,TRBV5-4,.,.,TGTGCCAGCAGCTTGCCCTTGCCGGGGACTGAAGCTTTCTTT,CASSLPLPGTEAFF
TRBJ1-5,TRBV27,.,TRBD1,TGTGCCAGCAGCCCGGACAGGAGCAATCAGCCCCAGCATTTT,CASSPDRSNQPQHF
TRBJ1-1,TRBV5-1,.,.,TGCGCCAGCAGCTTGGATAGACTGAACACTGAAGCTTTCTTT,CASSLDRLNTEAFF
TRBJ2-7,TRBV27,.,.,TGTGCTGTAGGGGGGGGCGGGTACGAGCAGTACTTC,CAVGGGGYEQYF
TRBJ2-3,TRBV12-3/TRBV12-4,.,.,TGTGCCAGCACCAGTTTTGGAGGGGATACGCAGTATTTT,CASTSFGGDTQYF
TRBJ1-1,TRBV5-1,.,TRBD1,TGCGCCAGCAGCTTTTTGGGGACAGGGGTTGGAAGCACTGAAGCTTTCTTT,CASSFLGTGVGSTEAFF
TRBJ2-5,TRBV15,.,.,TGTGCCACCAGCAGAGATTACGGCCGGGAGACCCAGTACTTC,CATSRDYGRETQYF
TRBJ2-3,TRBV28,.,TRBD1,TGTGCCAGCAGTTTAGCAGGGGGCGCAGATACGCAGTATTTT,CASSLAGGADTQYF
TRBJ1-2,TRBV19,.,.,TGTGCCAGTACCCGAGACAGGAATGGCTACACCTTC,CASTRDRNGYTF
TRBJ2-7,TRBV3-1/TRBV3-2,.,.,TGTGCCAGCAGTACAGACGCCGAGCAGTACTTC,CASSTDAEQYF
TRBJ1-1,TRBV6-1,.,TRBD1,TGTGCCAGCAGTGAAGGGGCAGGGGGCGGCATGAACACTGAAGCTTTCTTT,CASSEGAGGGMNTEAFF
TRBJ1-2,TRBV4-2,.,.,TGTGCCAGCAGCCACCTAGCTCCGGGGCCTTTAGCTGGCTACACCTTC,CASSHLAPGPLAGYTF
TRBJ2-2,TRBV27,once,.,TGTGCCAGCCAAAGGATCGGGAGCATCGGCGGGGAGCTGTTTTTT,CASQRIGSIGGELFF
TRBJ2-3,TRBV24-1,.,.,TGTGCCACGAGCCGGGACGGTTTAGATACGCAGTATTTT,CATSRDGLDTQYF
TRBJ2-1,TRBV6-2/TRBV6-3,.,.,TGTGCCAGCAGTTCGCCATCGGGGGCCAAGCAGTTCTTC,CASSSPSGAKQFF
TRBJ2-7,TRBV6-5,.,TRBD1,TGTGCCAGCTCGACAGGGGGCACCTACGAGCAGTACTTC,CASSTGGTYEQYF
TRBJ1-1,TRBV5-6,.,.,TGTGCCAGCAGCTTGTCCGAAAATCTTAAGACGTTT,CASSLSENLKTF
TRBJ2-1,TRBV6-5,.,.,TGTGCCAGCAGTTACTCCGGCCGCGGGTACAATGAGCAGTTCTTC,CASSYSGRGYNEQFF
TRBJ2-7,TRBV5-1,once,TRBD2,TGCGCCAGCAGCCTAGCGGGGGATGCCTACGAGCAGTACTTC,CASSLAGDAYEQYF
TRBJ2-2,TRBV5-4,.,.,TGTGCCAGCAGACCGGACCAGAACACCGGGGAGCTGTTTTTT,CASRPDQNTGELFF
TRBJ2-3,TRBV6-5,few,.,TGTGCCAGCAGTTCTAGCACAGATACGCAGTATTTT,CASSSSTDTQYF